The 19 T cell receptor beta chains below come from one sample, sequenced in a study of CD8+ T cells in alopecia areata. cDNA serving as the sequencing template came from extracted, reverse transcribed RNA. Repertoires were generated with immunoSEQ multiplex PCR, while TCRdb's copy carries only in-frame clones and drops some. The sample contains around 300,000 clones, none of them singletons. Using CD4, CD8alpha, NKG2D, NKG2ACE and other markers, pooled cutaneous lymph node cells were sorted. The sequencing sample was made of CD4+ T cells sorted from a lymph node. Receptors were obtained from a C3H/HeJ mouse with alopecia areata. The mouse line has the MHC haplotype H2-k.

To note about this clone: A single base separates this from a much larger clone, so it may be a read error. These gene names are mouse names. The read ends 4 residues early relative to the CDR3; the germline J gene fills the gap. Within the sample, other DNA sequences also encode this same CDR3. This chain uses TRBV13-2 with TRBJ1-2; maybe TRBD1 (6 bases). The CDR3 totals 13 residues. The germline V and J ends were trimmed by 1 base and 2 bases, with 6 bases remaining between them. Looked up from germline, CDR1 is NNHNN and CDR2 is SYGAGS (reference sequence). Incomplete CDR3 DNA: TGTGCCAGCGGTGATCAGGGGAACTCC. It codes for CASGDQGNS. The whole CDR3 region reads CASGDQGNSDYTF.

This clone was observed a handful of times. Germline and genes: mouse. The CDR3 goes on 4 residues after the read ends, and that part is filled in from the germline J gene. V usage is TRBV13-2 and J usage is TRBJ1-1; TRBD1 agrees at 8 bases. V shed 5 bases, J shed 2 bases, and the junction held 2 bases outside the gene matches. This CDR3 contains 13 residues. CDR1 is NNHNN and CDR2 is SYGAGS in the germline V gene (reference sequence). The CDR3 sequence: CASGAGGNTEVFF. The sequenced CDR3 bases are TGTGCCAGCGGCGCAGGGGGCAACACA.

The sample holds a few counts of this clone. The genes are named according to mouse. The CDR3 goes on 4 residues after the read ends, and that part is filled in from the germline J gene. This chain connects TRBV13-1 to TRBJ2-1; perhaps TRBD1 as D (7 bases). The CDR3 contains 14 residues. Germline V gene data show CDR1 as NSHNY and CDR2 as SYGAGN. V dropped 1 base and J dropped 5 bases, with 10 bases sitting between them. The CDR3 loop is CASSDRGRDAEQFF. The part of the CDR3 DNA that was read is TGTGCCAGCAGTGATAGGGGGCGGGATGCT.

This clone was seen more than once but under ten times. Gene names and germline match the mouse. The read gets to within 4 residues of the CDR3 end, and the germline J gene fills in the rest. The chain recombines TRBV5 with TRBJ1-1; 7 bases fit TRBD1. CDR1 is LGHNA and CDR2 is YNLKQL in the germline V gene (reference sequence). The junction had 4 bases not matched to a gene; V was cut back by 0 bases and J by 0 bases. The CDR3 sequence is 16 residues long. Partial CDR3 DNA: TGTGCCAGCAGCCAAGAGGGGACAGCAGCAAACACA. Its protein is CASSQEGTAANT. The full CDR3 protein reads CASSQEGTAANTEVFF.

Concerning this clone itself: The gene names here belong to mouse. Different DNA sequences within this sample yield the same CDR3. The sequenced CDR3 bases are TGTGCTAGCAGACGGACTGGGGGGTCCTAT. It specifies CASRRTGGSY. In full, the CDR3 is CASRRTGGSYEQYF. The chain is built from TRBV17 and TRBJ2-7, with 11 bases fitting TRBD2. The CDR3 end lies 4 residues beyond the end of the read and is filled in from the germline J gene. CDR3 length: 14 amino acids. The germline CDR1 and CDR2 sequences are MNHDT and YYDKIL. The J segment lost 1 base and the V segment lost 6 bases, leaving 2 bases of the junction unmatched.

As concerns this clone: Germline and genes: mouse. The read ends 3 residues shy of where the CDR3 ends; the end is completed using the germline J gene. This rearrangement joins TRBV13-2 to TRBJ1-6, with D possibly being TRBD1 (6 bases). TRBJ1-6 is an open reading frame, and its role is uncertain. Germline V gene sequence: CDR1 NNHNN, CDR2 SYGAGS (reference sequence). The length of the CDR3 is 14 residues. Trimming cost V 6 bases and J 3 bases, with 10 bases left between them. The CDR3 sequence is CASAGTIYNSPLYF. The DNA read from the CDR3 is TGTGCCAGCGCCGGGACAATCTATAATTCGCCC.

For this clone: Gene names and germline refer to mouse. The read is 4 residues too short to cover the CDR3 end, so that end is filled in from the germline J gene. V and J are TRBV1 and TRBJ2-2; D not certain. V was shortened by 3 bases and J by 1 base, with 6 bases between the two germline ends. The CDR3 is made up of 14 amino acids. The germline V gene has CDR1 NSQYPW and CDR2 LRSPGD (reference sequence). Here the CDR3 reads CTCSAPVNTGQLYF. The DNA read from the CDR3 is TGCACCTGCAGTGCTCCTGTAAACACCGGG. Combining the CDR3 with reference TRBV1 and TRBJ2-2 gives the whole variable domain VTLLEQNPRWRLVPRGQAVNLRCILKNSQYPWMSWYQQDLQKQLQWLFTLRSPGDKEVKSLPGADYLATRVTDTELRLQVANMSQGRTLYCTCSAPVNTGQLYFGEGSKLTVL.

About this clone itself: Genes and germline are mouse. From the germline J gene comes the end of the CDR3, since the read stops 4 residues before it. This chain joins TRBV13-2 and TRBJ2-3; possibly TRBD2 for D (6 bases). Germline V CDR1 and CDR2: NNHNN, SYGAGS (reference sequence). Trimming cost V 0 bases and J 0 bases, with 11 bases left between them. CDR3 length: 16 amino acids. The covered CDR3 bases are TGTGCCAGCGGTGATGCAGATTGGGGGAGTGCAGAA. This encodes CASGDADWGSAE. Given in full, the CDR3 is CASGDADWGSAETLYF.

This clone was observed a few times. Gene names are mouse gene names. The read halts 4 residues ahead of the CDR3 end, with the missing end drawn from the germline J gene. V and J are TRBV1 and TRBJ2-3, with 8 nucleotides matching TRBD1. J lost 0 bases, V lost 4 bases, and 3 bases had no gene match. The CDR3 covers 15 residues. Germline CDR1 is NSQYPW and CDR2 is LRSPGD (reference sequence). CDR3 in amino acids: CTCSVQGVSAETLYF. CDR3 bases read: TGCACCTGCAGTGTACAGGGGGTTAGTGCAGAA.

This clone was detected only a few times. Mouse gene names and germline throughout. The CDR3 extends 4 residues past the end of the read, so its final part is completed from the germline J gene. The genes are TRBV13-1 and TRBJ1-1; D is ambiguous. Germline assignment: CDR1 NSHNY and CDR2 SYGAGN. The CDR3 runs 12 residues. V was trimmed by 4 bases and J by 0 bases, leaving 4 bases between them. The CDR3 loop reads CASSSTNTEVFF. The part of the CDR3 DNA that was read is TGTGCCAGCAGTTCTACAAACACA.

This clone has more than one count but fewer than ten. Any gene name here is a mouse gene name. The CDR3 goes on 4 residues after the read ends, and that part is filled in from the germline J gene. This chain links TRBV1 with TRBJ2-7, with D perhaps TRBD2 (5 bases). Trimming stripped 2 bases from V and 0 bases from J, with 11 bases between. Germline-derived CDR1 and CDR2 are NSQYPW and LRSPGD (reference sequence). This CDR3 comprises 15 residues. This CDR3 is CTCSARPGLSYEQYF. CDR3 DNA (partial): TGCACCTGCAGTGCACGCCCTGGACTCTCCTAT.

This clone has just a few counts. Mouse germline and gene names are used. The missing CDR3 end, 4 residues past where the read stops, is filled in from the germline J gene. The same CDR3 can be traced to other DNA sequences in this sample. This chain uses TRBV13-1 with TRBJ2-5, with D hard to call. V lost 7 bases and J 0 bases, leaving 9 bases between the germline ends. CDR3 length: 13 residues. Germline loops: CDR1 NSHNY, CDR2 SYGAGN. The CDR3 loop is CASSDNNQDTQYF. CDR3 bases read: TGTGCCAGCTCTGACAATAACCAAGAC.

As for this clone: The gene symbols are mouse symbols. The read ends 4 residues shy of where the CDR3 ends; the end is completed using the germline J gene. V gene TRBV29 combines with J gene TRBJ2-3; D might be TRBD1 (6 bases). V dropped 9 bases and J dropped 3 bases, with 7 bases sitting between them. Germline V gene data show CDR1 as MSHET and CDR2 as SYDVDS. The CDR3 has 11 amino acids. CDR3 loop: CARTGAETLYF. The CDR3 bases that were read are TGTGCTAGAACAGGGGCAGAA.

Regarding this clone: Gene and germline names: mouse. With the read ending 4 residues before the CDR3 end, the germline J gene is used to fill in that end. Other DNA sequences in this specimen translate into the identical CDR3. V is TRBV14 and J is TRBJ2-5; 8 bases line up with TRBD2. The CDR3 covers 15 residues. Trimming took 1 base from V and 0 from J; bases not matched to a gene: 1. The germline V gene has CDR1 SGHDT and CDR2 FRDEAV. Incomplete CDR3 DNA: TGTGCCAGCAGTTTCCTGGGGGGAAACCAAGAC. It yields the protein CASSFLGGNQD. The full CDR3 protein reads CASSFLGGNQDTQYF.

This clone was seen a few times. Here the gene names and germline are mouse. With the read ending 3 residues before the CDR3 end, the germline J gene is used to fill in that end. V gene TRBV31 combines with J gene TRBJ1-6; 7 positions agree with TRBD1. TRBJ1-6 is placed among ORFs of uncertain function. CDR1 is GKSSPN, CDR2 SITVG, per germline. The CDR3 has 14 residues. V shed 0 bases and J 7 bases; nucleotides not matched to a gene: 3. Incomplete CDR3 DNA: TGTGCCTGGAGTCTAGAGGGGGCAAATTCGCCC. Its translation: CAWSLEGANSP. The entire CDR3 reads CAWSLEGANSPLYF.

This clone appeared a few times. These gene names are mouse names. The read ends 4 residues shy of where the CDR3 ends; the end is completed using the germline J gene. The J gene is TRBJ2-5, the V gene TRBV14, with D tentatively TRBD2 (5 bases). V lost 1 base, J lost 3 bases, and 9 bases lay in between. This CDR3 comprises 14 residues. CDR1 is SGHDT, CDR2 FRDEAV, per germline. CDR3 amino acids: CASSFAGIQDTQYF. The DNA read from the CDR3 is TGTGCCAGCAGTTTCGCTGGGATTCAAGAC.

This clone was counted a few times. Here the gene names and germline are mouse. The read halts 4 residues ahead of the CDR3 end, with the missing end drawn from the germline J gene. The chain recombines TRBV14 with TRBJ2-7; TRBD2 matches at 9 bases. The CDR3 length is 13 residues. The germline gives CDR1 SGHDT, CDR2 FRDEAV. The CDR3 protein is CASSPWTGDEQYF. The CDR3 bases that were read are TGTGCCAGCAGCCCGTGGACTGGGGAT.

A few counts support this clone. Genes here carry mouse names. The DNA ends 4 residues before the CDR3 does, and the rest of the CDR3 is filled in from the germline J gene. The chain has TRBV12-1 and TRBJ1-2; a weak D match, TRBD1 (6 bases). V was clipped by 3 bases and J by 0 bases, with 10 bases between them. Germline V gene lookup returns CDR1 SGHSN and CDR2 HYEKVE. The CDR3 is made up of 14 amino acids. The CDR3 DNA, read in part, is TGTGCCAGCTCTTCGACAGGTTCAAACTCC. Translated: CASSSTGSNS. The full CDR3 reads CASSSTGSNSDYTF.

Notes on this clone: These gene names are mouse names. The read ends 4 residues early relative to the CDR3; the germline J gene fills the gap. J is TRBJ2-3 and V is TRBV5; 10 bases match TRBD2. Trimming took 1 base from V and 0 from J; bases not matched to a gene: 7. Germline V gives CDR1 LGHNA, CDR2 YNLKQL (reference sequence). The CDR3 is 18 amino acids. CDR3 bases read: TGTGCCAGCAGCCAAGTCTGGGGGGGCGGGGGAAGTGCAGAA. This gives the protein CASSQVWGGGGSAE. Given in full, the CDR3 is CASSQVWGGGGSAETLYF.